The 30 T cell receptor beta chains listed next were all sequenced from one sample in a study of cytomegalovirus exposure and HLA in healthy donors. The PCR made use of 60 Vbeta and 13 Jbeta primers. Method: immunoSEQ multiplex PCR; TCRdb's copy keeps in-frame clones and lacks some. The sample records about 140,000 clones, under 70% being singletons. The source material was PBMCs. All receptors come from a man in his thirties or forties in good health and CMV-seropositive.

The chain carries TRBV14 and TRBJ2-7; 7 bases are a match to TRBD1. The length of the CDR3 is 14 residues. V shed 1 base, J shed 1 base, and the junction held 1 base outside the gene matches. Germline CDR1 and CDR2: SGHDN and FVKESK. The CDR3 reads CASSQAGGSYEQYF. The CDR3 nucleotides are TGTGCCAGCAGCCAAGCAGGGGGTTCCTACGAGCAGTACTTC.

This sequence joins TRBV2 and TRBJ2-1, with 9 bases identical to TRBD2. V gave up 7 bases and J gave up 6 bases; unmatched junction bases: 7. The germline V gene has CDR1 SNHLY and CDR2 FYNNEI. CDR3 length equals 14 residues. The CDR3 loop is CASKAGGTGNEQFF. CDR3 nucleotide sequence: TGTGCCAGCAAAGCGGGAGGAACGGGCAATGAGCAGTTCTTC.

The chain carries TRBV10-2 and TRBJ2-3; 9 positions match TRBD2. The length of the CDR3 is 15 residues. With V trimmed by 6 bases and J by 4 bases, 8 bases remained unmatched. The V gene's germline CDR1 is WSHSY and CDR2 SAAADI. The CDR3 region has the DNA TGCGCCAGCAGCACAATAGCGGGAGCGGCAGATACGCAGTATTTT. It is translated as CASSTIAGAADTQYF.

J is TRBJ1-4 and V is TRBV7-8; D is perhaps TRBD1 (6 bases). The germline V gene has CDR1 SGHVS and CDR2 FQNEAQ. Trimming left V 5 bases short and J 3 bases short, with 10 bases between. This CDR3 is built from 14 residues. The CDR3 reads CASSRRGPNEKLFF. DNA of the CDR3: TGTGCCAGCAGCCGCAGGGGACCTAATGAAAAACTGTTTTTT.

This chain connects TRBV30 to TRBJ2-5; 8 positions agree with TRBD1. Trimming took 0 bases from V and 4 from J; bases not matched to a gene: 7. Per germline, CDR1 GTSNPN and CDR2 SVGIG (reference sequence). The CDR3 is 15 amino acids. The CDR3 here is CAWSVGQGAPETQYF. DNA of the CDR3: TGTGCCTGGAGTGTAGGGCAGGGGGCCCCAGAGACCCAGTACTTC.

The chain combines TRBV28 with TRBJ1-1; perhaps TRBD1 as D (5 bases). The CDR3 extends over 15 amino acids. CDR1 is MDHEN and CDR2 is SYDVKM in the germline V gene. V lost 6 bases, J lost 1 base, and 15 bases lay in between. The CDR3: CASRGWGSRNTEAFF. CDR3 in DNA: TGTGCCAGCAGGGGATGGGGCTCAAGGAACACTGAAGCTTTCTTT.

This clone was found once. The V call is TRBV2, the J call TRBJ2-5, with D maybe TRBD1 (5 bases). The end of the DNA fits TRBJ2-7 better, so the J call may be wrong. The CDR3 extends over 18 amino acids. CDR1 SNHLY and CDR2 FYNNEI come from the germline V gene. In DNA, the CDR3 is TGTGCCAGCAGTGAAGCCGAGCCGTGGGCAGGGTTATCCTACGAGCAGTACTTC. As protein: CASSEAEPWAGLSYEQYF.

The chain uses TRBV5-1 and TRBJ2-1; 13 bases fit TRBD2. CDR3 length: 15 amino acids. V was clipped by 1 base and J by 10 bases; unmatched bases: 5. The germline V gene has CDR1 SGHRS and CDR2 YFSETQ. As DNA, the CDR3 is TGCGCCAGCAGCTTGCTTGGACTAGCGGGAGAGGAGCAGTTCTTC. Translation: CASSLLGLAGEEQFF.

The sample holds a few counts of this clone. The chain has TRBV4-1 and TRBJ1-1; the match to TRBD1 covers 10 bases. Germline lookup yields CDR1 MGHRA and CDR2 YSYEKL. The CDR3 sequence is 14 residues long. The V gene end was trimmed by 5 bases and the J gene end by 6 bases; junction bases not matched to a gene: 6. CDR3 loop: CASSTRQGAAEAFF. CDR3 nucleotide sequence: TGCGCCAGCAGCACCCGACAGGGGGCGGCTGAAGCTTTCTTT.

V usage is TRBV19 and J usage is TRBJ2-7; TRBD1 might be the D (5 bases). The V and J ends lost 7 bases and 6 bases respectively, with 13 bases between them. The CDR3 loop spans 12 amino acids. CDR1 is LNHDA and CDR2 is SQIVND in the germline V gene (reference sequence). CDR3 amino acids: CASKGFEREQYF. The CDR3, as DNA: TGTGCCAGTAAGGGGTTCGAACGCGAGCAGTACTTC. Using reference TRBV19 and TRBJ2-7 for the parts outside the CDR3, the full variable domain is DGGITQSPKYLFRKEGQNVTLSCEQNLNHDAMYWYRQDPGQGLRLIYYSQIVNDFQKGDIAEGYSVSREKKESFPLTVTSAQKNPTAFYLCASKGFEREQYFGPGTRLTVT.

The V and J genes are TRBV5-1 and TRBJ2-7; 10 bases fit TRBD2. The junction had 3 bases not matched to a gene; V was cut back by 2 bases and J by 4 bases. Germline V gene data show CDR1 as SGHRS and CDR2 as YFSETQ. The CDR3 runs 14 residues. The CDR3 region has the DNA TGCGCCAGCAGCTTAGCGGGGGGGGAATACGAGCAGTACTTC. Protein product: CASSLAGGEYEQYF.

V is TRBV2 and J is TRBJ1-4; 7 positions match TRBD1. The length of the CDR3 is 13 residues. The germline CDR1 and CDR2 sequences are SNHLY and FYNNEI. Trimming took 6 bases from V and 8 from J; bases not matched to a gene: 6. In DNA, the CDR3 is TGTGCCAGCAGCCCGAGGACAGGCGAAAAACTGTTTTTT. This sequence encodes CASSPRTGEKLFF.

As DNA, the CDR3 is TGTGCCAGCAGCCGAAGAGGCCTCGGGGACAATGAGCAGTTCTTC. This encodes CASSRRGLGDNEQFF. V and J are TRBV7-2 and TRBJ2-1; D is perhaps TRBD2 (5 bases). In germline, CDR1 is SGHTA, CDR2 FQGNSA. The CDR3 has 15 amino acids. V gave up 5 bases and J gave up 5 bases, with 16 bases separating them.

The chain links TRBV6-5 to TRBJ2-5; D unclear. The CDR3 totals 13 residues. CDR1 and CDR2 (germline): MNHEY, SVGAGI. V was shortened by 6 bases and J by 0 bases, with 8 bases between the two germline ends. The CDR3 coding sequence is TGTGCCAGCAGGCTGGCCCACCAAGAGACCCAGTACTTC. As protein: CASRLAHQETQYF.

V is TRBV27 and J is TRBJ1-2; TRBD1 might be the D (5 bases). Between the trimmed V and J ends, which lost 8 bases and 6 bases, there was a span of 10 bases. CDR1 MNHEY and CDR2 SMNVEV come from the germline V gene (reference sequence). This CDR3 comprises 11 residues. The CDR3, as DNA: TGTGCCAGCGCTCAAGGGGATGGCTACACCTTC. It translates to CASAQGDGYTF.

The V gene is TRBV4-1, the J gene TRBJ2-5; tentatively, D is TRBD2 (5 bases). Germline lookup yields CDR1 MGHRA and CDR2 YSYEKL. The CDR3 sequence is 15 residues long. V was shortened by 6 bases and J by 5 bases, with 19 bases between the two germline ends. CDR3 sequence reads: CASRGLVGVWETQYF. The CDR3, as DNA: TGCGCCAGCAGGGGTCTAGTCGGGGTGTGGGAGACCCAGTACTTC.

V usage is TRBV28 and J usage is TRBJ2-7, with a tentative D call TRBD2 (5 bases). In germline, CDR1 is MDHEN, CDR2 SYDVKM. This CDR3 has 13 amino acids. V was shortened by 1 base and J by 2 bases, with 6 bases between the two germline ends. The CDR3 nucleotides read TGTGCCAGCAGTTTATCGCGGGCCTACGAGCAGTACTTC. It codes for CASSLSRAYEQYF.

This clone was counted only a few times. The V gene is TRBV23-1, the J gene TRBJ1-5; 8 bases line up with TRBD1. TRBV23-1 has ORF status, its function being uncertain. The CDR3 sequence is 16 residues long. Trimming removed 3 bases from V and 0 bases from J; junction bases left unmatched: 4. The CDR3 protein is CASSQIRGPSNQPQHF. CDR3 sequence (DNA): TGCGCCAGCAGTCAGATCAGGGGGCCTAGCAATCAGCCCCAGCATTTT.

The V gene is TRBV4-1, the J gene TRBJ2-1, with 10 positions matching TRBD1. V was pared by 1 base and J by 9 bases, with 12 bases of the junction left unmatched. The CDR3 has 17 amino acids. Germline V CDR1 and CDR2: MGHRA, YSYEKL. CDR3 nucleotides: TGCGCCAGCAGCCAAGCTCTGCGGGGACAGGGGTATACTGAGCAGTTCTTC. Translation gives CASSQALRGQGYTEQFF.

The rearrangement joins TRBV6-1 to TRBJ1-4, with TRBD1 identical over 10 bases. Trimming removed 2 bases from V and 8 bases from J; junction bases left unmatched: 5. The CDR3 is 15 residues long. Germline lookup yields CDR1 MNHNS and CDR2 SASEGT. CDR3: CASSETGTGVEKLFF. The DNA for the CDR3 is TGTGCCAGCAGTGAAACCGGGACAGGGGTGGAAAAACTGTTTTTT.

This clone was detected only once. The chain joins TRBV5-1 to TRBJ2-1; TRBD2 matches 12 bases. The length of the CDR3 is 15 residues. The germline CDR1 and CDR2 sequences are SGHRS and YFSETQ. V was clipped by 5 bases and J by 5 bases; unmatched bases: 5. The CDR3 nucleotides read TGCGCCAGCAGTTGGACTAGCGGGACTAACAATGAGCAGTTCTTC. Encoded protein: CASSWTSGTNNEQFF.

V and J are TRBV11-2 and TRBJ1-3; tentative D call: TRBD1 (5 bases). The V gene lost 3 bases and the J gene lost 0 bases, with 9 bases spanning the gap. This CDR3 has 15 amino acids. CDR1 is SGHAT, CDR2 FQNNGV, per germline. CDR3 in DNA: TGTGCCAGCAGCTTGGACAATTTCTCTGGAAACACCATATATTTT. Protein product: CASSLDNFSGNTIYF.

The chain employs TRBV6-1 and TRBJ2-1, with 10 bases aligning to TRBD2. This CDR3 has 13 amino acids. Trimming cost V 10 bases and J 4 bases; bases outside gene matches: 4. CDR1 and CDR2 (germline): MNHNS, SASEGT. Here the CDR3 DNA reads TGTGCCACCATAGCGGGAGGTTACAATGAGCAGTTCTTC. It specifies CATIAGGYNEQFF.

This clone was seen a single time. CDR3 protein: CASSVLGTSGRSVDNEQFF. In nucleotides, the CDR3 is TGTGCCAGCAGCGTCCTCGGGACTAGCGGGAGGTCCGTCGACAATGAGCAGTTCTTC. The chain couples TRBV9 to TRBJ2-1, with 15 bases that match TRBD2. V shed 2 bases, J shed 5 bases, and the junction held 11 bases outside the gene matches. The CDR3 extends over 19 amino acids. CDR1 and CDR2 from the germline V gene are SGDLS and YYNGEE.

V and J are TRBV18 and TRBJ2-5; D gene ambiguous. The germline V and J ends were trimmed by 2 bases and 1 base, with 14 bases remaining between them. Germline-derived CDR1 and CDR2 are KGHSH and LQKENI. This CDR3 is 16 amino acids long. This chain's CDR3 is CASSPGRAQFQETQYF. The CDR3 DNA reads TGTGCCAGCTCACCAGGGCGCGCACAGTTCCAAGAGACCCAGTACTTC.

This chain connects TRBV7-2 to TRBJ2-6; TRBD2 matches 13 bases. This CDR3 is built from 18 residues. Trimming removed 2 bases from V and 3 bases from J; junction bases left unmatched: 4. Germline V gene sequence: CDR1 SGHTA, CDR2 FQGNSA. CDR3 coding DNA: TGTGCCAGCAGCTTACCGGGACTAGCGGGATTTGGGGCCAACGTCCTGACTTTC. Translation: CASSLPGLAGFGANVLTF.

The chain carries TRBV6-6 and TRBJ1-1; no definite D call. V dropped 6 bases and J dropped 2 bases, with 10 bases sitting between them. Germline V gene lookup returns CDR1 MNHNY and CDR2 SVGAGI (reference sequence). The CDR3 has 13 amino acids. CDR3 protein: CASRLQENTEAFF. For the CDR3, the DNA is TGTGCCAGCAGACTACAAGAAAACACTGAAGCTTTCTTT.

The V and J genes are TRBV5-1 and TRBJ2-3; D is unclear. The V gene's germline CDR1 is SGHRS and CDR2 YFSETQ. Between the trimmed V and J ends, which lost 3 bases and 0 bases, there was a span of 17 bases. This CDR3 spans 17 amino acids. The CDR3 sequence: CASSSGLFTASTDTQYF. The CDR3 DNA reads TGCGCCAGCAGCTCAGGCCTATTTACTGCTAGCACAGATACGCAGTATTTT.

This chain uses TRBV15 with TRBJ2-3; a weak D match, TRBD2 (6 bases). The CDR3 runs to 17 residues. Germline assignment: CDR1 LNHNV and CDR2 YYDKDF (reference sequence). Trimming shortened V by 2 bases and J by 0 bases, and 15 bases separated the two germline ends. Here the CDR3 DNA reads TGTGCCACCAGCAGACACCGACGGGGGAAGAGCACAGATACGCAGTATTTT. It is translated as CATSRHRRGKSTDTQYF.

This chain joins TRBV4-1 and TRBJ1-1; 7 nucleotides line up with TRBD1. The V gene's germline CDR1 is MGHRA and CDR2 YSYEKL. The CDR3 is 15 residues long. The V and J ends lost 6 bases and 4 bases, in that order; junction bases with no gene match: 11. CDR3 DNA: TGCGCCAGCAGTCGACACTACAGGGGAGGCACTGAAGCTTTCTTT. As protein: CASSRHYRGGTEAFF.